The subject of this entry is one T cell receptor beta chain. Its specific antigen is unknown. One base away there is no much larger clone; base qualities are not given. TCRbeta CDR3 regions were amplified from genomic DNA by means of the immunoSEQ Assay, a bias-controlled multiplex PCR. In the original analysis: The number of nucleated cells in each sample was estimated by amplification of reference gene primers within the assay. To quantify the absolute abundance of each unique TCRbeta CDR3 rearrangement, sequence reads were collapsed and filtered. For each sample, productive Simpson clonality was calculated by taking the square root of Simpson's diversity index across productive rearrangements. TCRdb stores this immuneACCESS table with in-frame sequences only. Part of the clones is absent; in the studies checked, under half of the shortfall reflects unresolved V genes, and no reason is known for the rest. V, J and clone size reflect that table, while D and trimming were determined from the DNA. The table for this sample lists about 280,000 clones; 88% of them were counted only once. More than 7.5% of the sample belongs to the ten largest clones.

The data were obtained in a study of blood T cell repertoires in COVID-19 (dated by TCRdb to between 2020 and 2021). Turning to the overall study: Collaborator samples came from the United States, Italy and Spain and covered acute and convalescent phases of COVID-19. Nearly every sample came with metadata listing a de-identified subject ID, COVID-19 status, age in years and sex. The repertoires were released in a freely available public database intended as a resource for research on the immune response to SARS-CoV-2. The samples were drawn from two sources: the first 160 participants of the ongoing ImmuneRACE study, and 1,000 to 1,500 subjects contributed by 6 global collaborators. The prospective study material was composed of cDNA or gDNA derived from T cells, B-cell-depleted T cells, or PBMCs. Where available, HLA class I and class II types were obtained from metadata supplied by the sample provider rather than from assay-based typing. The dataset comprised deeply sampled blood TCRbeta repertoires from subjects exposed to, actively infected with, or recovered from COVID-19. Summary of the overall study and its limitations: The quantity of clinical and demographic metadata differed by source and by participant and was supplied without curation.

The germline V gene sets CDR1 to MNHEY and CDR2 to SVGAGI. V is reduced by 5 bases and J by 1 base, leaving a spacing of 11 bases between them. Counted from cysteine to phenylalanine, this CDR3 has 14 amino acids. The DNA shown is the 42-base CDR3, in frame from base 1. Collaborating institutions collected whole blood in K2EDTA tubes following their own protocols. Collaborator samples were shipped for TCRbeta analysis as frozen whole blood, isolated PBMCs, or DNA extracted from either sample type. Sequencing used peripheral blood. The chain was built from TRBV6-5 and TRBJ1-1, with a weak D call of TRBD1 (5 bases match). The receptor was derived from a man between 18 and 35 years old with active or convalescent COVID-19. The CDR3 region has the sequence CASSPDTGNTEAFF. The DNA sequence reads TGTGCCAGCAGTCCAGATACAGGGAACACTGAAGCTTTCTTT.